A single sample is the source of the 6 T cell receptor beta chains below, sequenced in a study of cytomegalovirus exposure and HLA in healthy donors. Method: immunoSEQ multiplex PCR; TCRdb's copy keeps in-frame clones and lacks some. The sample records 200,000 to 300,000 clones, approximately 84% being singletons. The sequenced sample consisted of PBMCs. These receptors were taken from a woman aged 25-40 years in good health and CMV-seropositive.

The chain employs TRBV30 and TRBJ1-5; 7 nucleotides match TRBD1. This CDR3 is built from 17 residues. Germline assignment: CDR1 GTSNPN and CDR2 SVGIG (reference sequence). V trimming: 4 bases; J trimming: 0 bases; junction bases outside the gene matches: 12. CDR3 region: CAWMPWTGSNSNQPQHF. The CDR3 DNA reads TGTGCCTGGATGCCCTGGACAGGTTCTAATAGCAATCAGCCCCAGCATTTT.

The chain carries TRBV27 and TRBJ1-1, with 7 bases aligning to TRBD1. In germline, CDR1 is MNHEY, CDR2 SMNVEV (reference sequence). This CDR3 has 14 residues. V gave up 6 bases and J gave up 0 bases; unmatched junction bases: 4. CDR3 sequence: CASRGQRMNTEAFF. The CDR3 nucleotides are TGTGCCAGCAGGGGACAGAGAATGAACACTGAAGCTTTCTTT.

In its sample, this clone was seen once. The chain couples TRBV12-5 to TRBJ1-2; D gene ambiguous. The CDR3 has 14 amino acids. CDR1 and CDR2 (germline): LGHNT, FRNRAP. V lost 5 bases and J 8 bases, leaving 18 bases between the germline ends. CDR3: CASGVGEAIVGYTF. As DNA, the CDR3 is TGTGCTAGTGGTGTCGGTGAGGCGATTGTCGGCTACACCTTC.

The chain uses TRBV4-1 and TRBJ2-7, with D unclear. CDR1 MGHRA and CDR2 YSYEKL come from the germline V gene. The CDR3 runs 14 residues. Trimming shortened V by 4 bases and J by 2 bases, and 12 bases separated the two germline ends. The CDR3 sequence: CASSPPRSPYEQYF. The CDR3 coding sequence is TGCGCCAGCAGCCCCCCAAGGAGCCCCTACGAGCAGTACTTC.

V usage is TRBV4-1 and J usage is TRBJ2-5; TRBD2 agrees at 9 bases. The CDR3 totals 15 residues. Germline assignment: CDR1 MGHRA and CDR2 YSYEKL. Losses at the gene ends were 6 bases for V and 4 bases for J; bases not matched to a gene: 9. In DNA form, the CDR3 reads TGCGCCAGCAGACCGGATAGCGGGAGAATAGAGACCCAGTACTTC. Translation: CASRPDSGRIETQYF.

Turning to this clone: One end of the junction does not line up with germline, which may come from a read error. The CDR3 is CASNEQGTSNQPQHF. Written as DNA, the CDR3 is TGTGCCAGCAATGAACAGGGGACTAGCAATCAGCCCCAGCATTTT. This chain connects TRBV25-1 to TRBJ1-5; 7 bases are a match to TRBD1. This CDR3 has 15 amino acids. Germline assignment: CDR1 MGHDK and CDR2 SYGVNS.